The rows below give T cell receptor beta chains drawn from one sample of a study of T-cell memory formation after mild COVID-19. TCRdb analysed the 5' RACE reads with MiXCR anew, one entry per CDR3 protein. The sample records 55,000 to 80,000 distinct CDR3 sequences, around 10% being singletons. Sequencing was performed on PBMCs or a T cell subset sorted from them (not recorded which). These receptors were obtained from a man aged 18 to 35 who had mild COVID-19 (a few samples of this study predate the infection). Cell type and time point are not known. CDR3s include the opening cysteine and the closing phenylalanine or tryptophan. D genes are given only for firm matches. The size of a clone is reported for some rows only, either as once, few or many, or as a class for expanded clones.

d_call | clone_size | j_call | cdr3_length | v_call | cdr3_nt | cdr3_aa
TRBD1 | many | TRBJ2-2 | 15 | TRBV7-2 | TGTGCCAGCAACGTACAGGGGGGTGGCACCGGGGAGCTGTTTTTT | CASNVQGGGTGELFF
TRBD1 | few | TRBJ2-5 | 16 | TRBV12-3/TRBV12-4 | TGTGCCAGCAGCCTCGACAGGGGAATCTCGCAAGAGACCCAGTACTTC | CASSLDRGISQETQYF
- | - | TRBJ1-1 | 14 | TRBV5-5 | TGTGCCAGCAGCTCGGGACTTTTGAACACTGAAGCTTTCTTT | CASSSGLLNTEAFF
TRBD2 | few | TRBJ2-3 | 15 | TRBV27 | TGTGCCTCGTGGAGGGCGGGGGGGCTGGCAGATACGCAGTATTTT | CASWRAGGLADTQYF
- | many | TRBJ2-1 | 14 | TRBV7-9 | TGTGCCAGCAGCCTCTGGGGATTAGAGGGTGAGCAGTTCTTC | CASSLWGLEGEQFF
TRBD2 | few | TRBJ2-2 | 14 | TRBV9 | TGTGCCAGCTCAGGGACTACTAACACCGGGGAGCTGTTTTTT | CASSGTTNTGELFF
- | few | TRBJ2-5 | 13 | TRBV7-9 | TGTGCCAGCAGCCCCGGAGGGAAAGAGACCCAGTACTTC | CASSPGGKETQYF
TRBD1 | many | TRBJ2-2 | 16 | TRBV6-5 | TGTGCCAGCAGAACATCCGGGACAGGGGTTTCGGGGGAGCTGTTTTTT | CASRTSGTGVSGELFF
TRBD1 | few | TRBJ2-7 | 14 | TRBV5-1 | TGCGCCAGCAGTTCCGGGACAGGCGACTACGAGCAGTACTTC | CASSSGTGDYEQYF
- | - | TRBJ2-5 | 15 | TRBV10-3 | TGTGCCATCAGCCAACAACAGGGAGGAAGAGAGACCCAGTACTTC | CAISQQQGGRETQYF
- | - | TRBJ2-5 | 13 | TRBV12-3/TRBV12-4 | TGTGACAGCGGAGGGGACAGCCAAGAGACCCAGTACTTC | CDSGGDSQETQYF
- | many | TRBJ2-1 | 14 | TRBV6-2/TRBV6-3 | TGTGCCAGCAGTTACCGTGTAAGGGAAAATGAGCAGTTCTTC | CASSYRVRENEQFF
- | few | TRBJ2-5 | 15 | TRBV18 | TGTGCCAGCTCACCCCGTCAGGGGTATCAAGAGACCCAGTACTTC | CASSPRQGYQETQYF
TRBD1 | many | TRBJ2-2 | 17 | TRBV6-2/TRBV6-3 | TGTGCCAGCAGTTACCGTCCGGGCAGGGGGTCCACCGGGGAGCTGTTTTTT | CASSYRPGRGSTGELFF
- | few | TRBJ1-1 | 11 | TRBV11-2 | TGTGCCAGCAGCTTTTATCGGGAAGCTTTCTTT | CASSFYREAFF
- | - | TRBJ2-2 | 16 | TRBV28 | TGTGCCAGCATCCGGGACGGTGCACCGACGACCGGGGAGCTGTTTTTT | CASIRDGAPTTGELFF
TRBD1 | few | TRBJ1-2 | 12 | TRBV20-1 | TGCAGTGCTTCCGACAGGGGCTATGGCTACACCTTC | CSASDRGYGYTF
TRBD2 | many | TRBJ2-3 | 16 | TRBV4-2 | TGTGCCAGCAGCCCTCGCCAAGCGGGGGGCACAGATACGCAGTATTTT | CASSPRQAGGTDTQYF
- | few | TRBJ2-5 | 14 | TRBV7-2 | TGTGCCAGCAGCTTCCAGGGGGGGAGGGAGACCCAGTACTTC | CASSFQGGRETQYF
TRBD1 | few | TRBJ2-1 | 16 | TRBV9 | TGTGCCAGCAGCGGGGACAGCTCACACTCCTACAATGAGCAGTTCTTC | CASSGDSSHSYNEQFF
- | - | TRBJ1-2 | 14 | TRBV4-3 | TGCGCCAGCAGCCAAGAGGTAGCCAGGGTGGGCTACACCTTC | CASSQEVARVGYTF
- | - | TRBJ2-3 | 11 | TRBV10-3 | TGTGCCATCAGCCAGGTGGATACGCAGTATTTT | CAISQVDTQYF
TRBD1 | few | TRBJ2-3 | 13 | TRBV7-2 | TGTGCCAGCAGCAGGGGGCTGGGGGATACGCAGTATTTT | CASSRGLGDTQYF
TRBD2 | - | TRBJ2-1 | 15 | TRBV10-3 | TGTGCCACCAGTAGCGGGCCGAGCTCCTACAATGAGCAGTTCTTC | CATSSGPSSYNEQFF
- | few | TRBJ1-4 | 14 | TRBV28 | TGTGCCAGCAGTTTAAAAGGGGGTGATGAAAAACTGTTTTTT | CASSLKGGDEKLFF
- | many | TRBJ2-3 | 13 | TRBV5-1 | TGCGCCAGCAGCCCCCGGAGCGGGGATACGCAGTATTTT | CASSPRSGDTQYF
- | few | TRBJ2-3 | 16 | TRBV10-3 | TGTGCCATCAGCGTCAAGGGGGGGGGCCGCACAGATACGCAGTATTTT | CAISVKGGGRTDTQYF
TRBD1 | - | TRBJ1-6 | 14 | TRBV20-1 | TGCAGTGCTAGAGATAGGGACAGGGGATCACCCCTCCACTTT | CSARDRDRGSPLHF
- | - | TRBJ1-4 | 16 | TRBV6-2/TRBV6-3 | TGTGCCAGCAGTCGACGACAGTTGGGGGCTAATGAAAAACTGTTTTTT | CASSRRQLGANEKLFF
- | few | TRBJ2-2 | 14 | TRBV2 | TGTGCCAGCAGAGGTCTAGGTGGAACCGGGGAGCTGTTTTTT | CASRGLGGTGELFF
- | many | TRBJ2-2 | 15 | TRBV7-7 | TGTGCTAGCAGCTTAGGTGGGATCAACACCGGGGAGCTGTTTTTT | CASSLGGINTGELFF
- | few | TRBJ1-2 | 15 | TRBV7-3 | TGTGCCAGCAGCCCGGTGGCGACAGGCCTCTCTGGCTACACCTTC | CASSPVATGLSGYTF
TRBD1 | few | TRBJ2-5 | 16 | TRBV14 | TGTGCCAGCAGCCAAAACTTCGGGACAGGGTTAGAGACCCAGTACTTC | CASSQNFGTGLETQYF
- | - | TRBJ2-5 | 14 | TRBV18 | TGTGCCAGCTCACCACCCCAGCTAGGAGAGACCCAGTACTTC | CASSPPQLGETQYF
- | - | TRBJ1-6 | 14 | TRBV7-2 | TGTGCCAGCAGCTTTCCGACCCTAGGTTCACCCCTCCACTTT | CASSFPTLGSPLHF
TRBD1 | many | TRBJ1-2 | 14 | TRBV6-1 | TGTGCCAGCAGTGAATGGACAGGGGGCCTTGGCTACACCTTC | CASSEWTGGLGYTF
- | many | TRBJ2-2 | 13 | TRBV29-1 | TGCAGCGTTGGAGCGTCGAACACCGGGGAGCTGTTTTTT | CSVGASNTGELFF
- | few | TRBJ2-3 | 14 | TRBV15 | TGTGCCACCAGCAGCCCCCATGGGGCCCATACGCAGTATTTT | CATSSPHGAHTQYF
- | many | TRBJ2-4 | 11 | TRBV30 | TGTGCCTGGAGTGTAAATCGCATTCAGTACTTC | CAWSVNRIQYF
- | - | TRBJ1-1 | 14 | TRBV5-1 | TGCGCCAGCAGCTTGGAGGGGAAGGACACTGAAGCTTTCTTT | CASSLEGKDTEAFF
- | few | TRBJ1-1 | 15 | TRBV5-8 | TGTGCCAGCAGTGAACCCGGGACAAGGGACACTGAAGCTTTCTTT | CASSEPGTRDTEAFF
- | many | TRBJ1-2 | 15 | TRBV6-2/TRBV6-3 | TGTGCCAGCAGCACCTCGGGCGACACCAACTATGGCTACACCTTC | CASSTSGDTNYGYTF